Listed below are T cell receptor beta chains from one sample, sequenced in a study of shared clonotypes between healthy human individuals. Profiling relied on immunoSEQ multiplex PCR, and the TCRdb table lists in-frame clones only, not all of them. Of 2 million to 2.5 million clones in the sample, 90% to 95% were seen once. The sequencing input was naive CD4+ T cells from PBMCs. The receptors come from a young man in good health. Some clones in this sample may be carry-over from other donors' samples. Both conserved end residues are part of each CDR3. The order of the fields is CDR3 DNA, CDR3 protein, V gene, D gene, J gene, clone size. A D gene is named only where the DNA matches it firmly. Expanded clones get a size class; other rows say once, few or many, or leave the size out.

DNA: TGTGCCACCAGCAGAGGAGGGAGGGGAGGTCAGCCCCAGCATTTT; CDR3: CATSRGGRGGQPQHF; V: TRBV15; D: NA; J: TRBJ1-5; size: NA
DNA: TGTGCCATCTGCTGCGGGGGATCGGCCTCCCCTGGTGCCACTGAAGCTTTCTTT; CDR3: CAICCGGSASPGATEAFF; V: TRBV10-3; D: NA; J: TRBJ1-1; size: NA
DNA: TGTGCCAGCAGTTGGGGGCAGGGAAGTGGCTACACCTTC; CDR3: CASSWGQGSGYTF; V: TRBV28; D: NA; J: TRBJ1-2; size: NA
DNA: TGTGCCACCAGCAGAGAATGGCAGCCTAGCAATCAGCCCCAGCATTTT; CDR3: CATSREWQPSNQPQHF; V: TRBV15; D: NA; J: TRBJ1-5; size: NA
DNA: TGTGCCTGGGAGGACGGGGGGGAGCTGTTTTTT; CDR3: CAWEDGGELFF; V: TRBV30; D: NA; J: TRBJ2-2; size: NA
DNA: TGCGCCAGCAGCTCCAGTGGGGGGAACACTGAAGCTTTCTTT; CDR3: CASSSSGGNTEAFF; V: TRBV5-1; D: NA; J: TRBJ1-1; size: NA
DNA: TGTGCCAGCAGCTACCTCGTATTTTCCAGAAATGAGCAGTTCTTC; CDR3: CASSYLVFSRNEQFF; V: TRBV11-2; D: NA; J: TRBJ2-1; size: NA
DNA: TGTGCCAGCAGCCCTCCAGGGACGGTCGCCTACGAGCAGTACTTC; CDR3: CASSPPGTVAYEQYF; V: TRBV5-4; D: NA; J: TRBJ2-7; size: NA
DNA: TGTGCCAGCAGTGCGGGACGAATAAATCAGCCCCAGCATTTT; CDR3: CASSAGRINQPQHF; V: TRBV2; D: NA; J: TRBJ1-5; size: NA
DNA: TGTGCCAGCTCAGCCAACTACGAGCAGTACTTC; CDR3: CASSANYEQYF; V: TRBV18; D: NA; J: TRBJ2-7; size: once
DNA: TGTGCCAGCAGCCAAGTGTACGGTCGCAGCTCCTACGAGCAGTACTTC; CDR3: CASSQVYGRSSYEQYF; V: TRBV4-2; D: NA; J: TRBJ2-7; size: NA
DNA: TGTGCCAGCAGCGCCCCGACTAGCGGATCGAACACCGGGGAGCTGTTTTTT; CDR3: CASSAPTSGSNTGELFF; V: TRBV9; D: TRBD2; J: TRBJ2-2; size: NA
DNA: TGTGCCAGCAGTCTCGACAGGGGACGATATCAGCCCCAGCATTTT; CDR3: CASSLDRGRYQPQHF; V: TRBV7-2; D: TRBD1; J: TRBJ1-5; size: few
DNA: TGTGCCAGCAGCTTAGAGGGTCTGTCCTACGAGCAGTACTTC; CDR3: CASSLEGLSYEQYF; V: TRBV7-6; D: NA; J: TRBJ2-7; size: NA
DNA: TGTGCCAGCAGCTCCAGACTAGCGGGAGTTGAAGATACGCAGTATTTT; CDR3: CASSSRLAGVEDTQYF; V: TRBV11-2; D: TRBD2; J: TRBJ2-3; size: NA
DNA: TGTGCCAGCAGCTCTGAACAGGGGGTAGAGGGCTACACCTTC; CDR3: CASSSEQGVEGYTF; V: TRBV5-6; D: TRBD1; J: TRBJ1-2; size: NA
DNA: TGTGCCAGCAGCGACCCATGGGGGGGCTCAACTAATGAAAAACTGTTTTTT; CDR3: CASSDPWGGSTNEKLFF; V: TRBV7-9; D: NA; J: TRBJ1-4; size: NA
DNA: TGTGCCAGCAGCGCAAGTACAGGGGTCAATCAGCCCCAGCATTTT; CDR3: CASSASTGVNQPQHF; V: TRBV9; D: TRBD1; J: TRBJ1-5; size: NA
DNA: TGTGCCAGCACCACTACAGGGGCCACAGATACGCAGTATTTT; CDR3: CASTTTGATDTQYF; V: TRBV6-1; D: TRBD1; J: TRBJ2-3; size: NA
DNA: TGTGCCAGCAAAACTAACACTGAAGCTTTCTTT; CDR3: CASKTNTEAFF; V: TRBV28; D: NA; J: TRBJ1-1; size: NA
DNA: TGTGCCAGCAGCCGGATAGCCGTAGGGGATAATCAGCCCCAGCATTTT; CDR3: CASSRIAVGDNQPQHF; V: TRBV4-2; D: NA; J: TRBJ1-5; size: few
DNA: TGTGCCAGCAGCTTGGGACTCCAAACAGATACGCAGTATTTT; CDR3: CASSLGLQTDTQYF; V: TRBV7-3; D: NA; J: TRBJ2-3; size: once
DNA: TGTGCCAGCAGCTTCGAAGGACTAGCGGGAGGAGATACGCAGTATTTT; CDR3: CASSFEGLAGGDTQYF; V: TRBV9; D: TRBD2; J: TRBJ2-3; size: NA
DNA: TGTGCCAGCAGCCCCCGGGACAGATCCTACGAGCAGTACTTC; CDR3: CASSPRDRSYEQYF; V: TRBV7-8; D: TRBD1; J: TRBJ2-7; size: NA
DNA: TGTGCCAGCAGCCTCCTAGGGCTAGCGGGATCAGATACGCAGTATTTT; CDR3: CASSLLGLAGSDTQYF; V: TRBV28; D: TRBD2; J: TRBJ2-3; size: NA